The next 30 T cell receptor beta chains were all read from a single sample in a study of tumor-infiltrating lymphocytes in primary liver carcinoma. A primer in the constant region served to generate TCR beta cDNA from 500 ng of total RNA. TCR beta libraries came from three nested multiplex PCR rounds using slightly modified ARM-PCR. It was with TRBV1-TRBV30 forward primers and a C-beta reverse primer that the first two PCR rounds were run, at approximately 9 cycles each. TCRdb passed the multiplex PCR reads through MiXCR, listing each CDR3 protein once. The table has tens of thousands of distinct CDR3 sequences, 60% to 80% seen once; the top ten hold roughly a third. Bulk tissue was left unsorted, and RNA and DNA were co-extracted from roughly 20-30 mg of it. Sequencing used liver tumor tissue from sampling region 5. As for subset: tumor region T5, tumor centre. These receptors were obtained from a woman aged 25 to 45 with primary liver carcinoma and hepatitis B virus infection.

Turning to this clonotype: Sequence at one end of the junction differs from germline and may be a read error. The chain carries TRBV6-5 and TRBJ1-5, with unresolved D. The CDR3 covers 17 residues. Germline CDR1 reads MNHEY; CDR2 reads SVGAGI. CDR3 protein: CASGYYPVGNSNQPQHF. The CDR3 DNA sequence: TGCGCCAGCGGTTACTATCCGGTCGGAAATAGCAATCAGCCCCAACATTTT.

Note on this clonotype: Since no conserved phenylalanine or tryptophan closes the CDR3, a read error is the likely cause. The chain is built from TRBV28 and TRBJ2-7, with 9 bases lining up with TRBD2. CDR3 length equals 16 residues. Looked up from germline, CDR1 is MDHEN and CDR2 is SYDVKM. V shed 3 bases and J 6 bases; nucleotides not matched to a gene: 12. CDR3 protein: CASSFLGIAGAGEQYL. Here the CDR3 DNA reads TGTGCCAGCAGTTTTTTGGGAATAGCGGGAGCTGGCGAGCAGTACTTA.

Concerning this clonotype itself: Its ends do not fully match the called genes, so a read error is possible. The chain links TRBV11-2 to TRBJ2-2, with D unclear. The CDR3 covers 16 residues. Germline V gives CDR1 SGHAT, CDR2 FQNNGV. This CDR3 reads CASSLAVFANTEELIF. CDR3 in DNA: TGTGCCAGCAGCTTAGCTGTGTTCGCGAACACCGAGGAGCTGATTTTT.

To note about this clonotype: Germline and junction disagree at one end, which may indicate a read error. The CDR3 DNA sequence: TGTGCCAGCAGAGCTCGGGACAGGGGGCGCAAGAGGTGGAGTAACACCGAAGTTTTCTTT. Its translation: CASRARDRGRKRWSNTEVFF. The J gene is TRBJ1-1, the V gene TRBV11-2; 12 positions agree with TRBD1. This CDR3 spans 20 amino acids. Germline lookup yields CDR1 SGHAT and CDR2 FQNNGV.

The rearrangement uses TRBV4-3 and TRBJ2-3; TRBD2 agrees at 7 bases. The CDR3 sequence is 16 residues long. Germline lookup yields CDR1 LGHNA and CDR2 YSLEER. The CDR3 bases are TGCGTCAGTAGCCAAAGTTTTGCGGGAGCCGGGCATACGCAGTATTTT. Its protein product is CVSSQSFAGAGHTQYF.

The genes are TRBV4-3 and TRBJ2-3; D gene ambiguous. From germline, CDR1 is LGHNA and CDR2 YSLEER. V was trimmed by 0 bases and J by 1 base, leaving 2 bases between them. CDR3 length: 13 amino acids. The chain's CDR3 is CASSQERTDTQYF. The DNA of the CDR3 is TGCGCCAGCAGCCAAGAACGCACAGATACGCAGTATTTT.

The chain has TRBV5-4 and TRBJ2-5; 9 bases agree with TRBD1. V lost 8 bases, J lost 3 bases, and 11 bases stayed unmatched. Germline V gives CDR1 SGHNT, CDR2 YYREEE (reference sequence). The CDR3 loop spans 15 amino acids. The chain's CDR3 is CASGPGQGGEETQYF. CDR3 DNA sequence: TGTGCCAGTGGCCCGGGACAGGGAGGGGAAGAGACCCAGTACTTC.

On this clonotype: This may be a read error: a much more frequent sequence differs by one nucleotide. This chain joins TRBV5-1 and TRBJ2-7, with 8 nucleotides matching TRBD2. Germline V gene sequence: CDR1 SGHRS, CDR2 YFSETQ. This CDR3 comprises 13 residues. V lost 5 bases, J lost 2 bases, and 3 bases stayed unmatched. CDR3 in amino acids: CASSSGMAYEQYF. The CDR3 DNA reads TGCGCCAGCAGTAGCGGGATGGCCTACGAGCAGTACTTC.

As to this clonotype: At one of its ends the junction is not consistent with the germline gene, which may arise from a read error. The rearrangement uses TRBV6-2 or TRBV6-3 and TRBJ2-7, with TRBD2 as a possible D gene (5 bases). Germline CDR1 reads MNHEY; CDR2 reads SVGEGT. This CDR3 has 15 amino acids. The DNA of the CDR3 is TGTGCAAGCAGTCAATTAGCTGGAGGACCTTACGAGCAGTACTTC. Protein: CASSQLAGGPYEQYF.

Comments on this clonotype: The junction does not match germline at one end; this may be a read error. The V call is TRBV4-1, the J call TRBJ1-5, with D uncertain. CDR3 size: 17 residues. CDR1 MGHRA and CDR2 YSYEKL come from the germline V gene. The CDR3 spells CANSQEYEEVGNQPQHF. The CDR3 region has the DNA TGTGCCAACAGCCAAGAGTATGAGGAGGTTGGCAATCAGCCCCAGCATTTT.

Concerning this clonotype: A junction end diverges from the germline sequence, so it may reflect a read error. The chain is built from TRBV6-5 and TRBJ1-2; TRBD1 matches 9 bases. This CDR3 has 13 residues. Germline V gives CDR1 MNHEY, CDR2 SVGAGI. The CDR3 sequence is CASIRTGDYGYTF. The CDR3 DNA reads as TGTGCCAGCATTCGGACAGGGGACTATGGCTACACATTC.

For this clonotype: Because it lacks the conserved phenylalanine or tryptophan at the end, this CDR3 is likely a read error. The chain links TRBV10-3 to TRBJ2-1, with TRBD1 as a possible D gene (5 bases). CDR3 length: 14 amino acids. Looked up from germline, CDR1 is ENHRY and CDR2 is SYGVKD. The ends were cut back, 6 bases at V and 8 bases at J, with 17 bases in the middle. CDR3 in DNA: TGTGCCATCAGACCCAGGGCGACCCGGGATGAGCAGTTCCTC. Translation gives CAIRPRATRDEQFL.

In regard to this clonotype: Germline and junction disagree at one end, which may indicate a read error. This chain links TRBV11-2 with TRBJ2-3; weak D call: TRBD2 (6 bases). CDR1 and CDR2 from the germline V gene are SGHAT and FQNNGV. The CDR3 is 17 residues long. The CDR3 spells CASSHRVNGSLTDTHYF. The CDR3 DNA is TGTGCCAGCAGCCATCGAGTGAACGGGAGCCTCACAGATACGCACTATTTT. The full variable domain, with the rest looked up from reference TRBV11-2 and TRBJ2-3, is EAGVAQSPRYKIIEKRQSVAFWCNPISGHATLYWYQQILGQGPKLLIQFQNNGVVDDSQLPKDRFSAERLKGVDSTLKIQPAKLEDSAVYLCASSHRVNGSLTDTHYFGPGTRLTVL.

CDR3 coding DNA: TGTCTCAGCGGACGGATCAATCAGCCCCAGCATTTT. Translation: CLSGRINQPQHF. This rearrangement joins TRBV6-6 to TRBJ1-5; D gene unclear. Per the germline V gene, CDR1 is MNHNY and CDR2 is SVGAGI (reference sequence). CDR3 length: 12 amino acids.

Concerning this clonotype: This CDR3 is missing its conserved last phenylalanine or tryptophan, likely due to a read error. The J gene is TRBJ2-7, the V gene TRBV11-3, with no clear D. CDR3 size: 15 residues. Germline values: CDR1 SGHNT, CDR2 YENEEA. The CDR3 reads CASSLRPGVAYEQYL. CDR3 DNA: TGTGCCAGTAGCTTACGTCCAGGTGTGGCCTACGAGCAGTACTTA.

By proportion, this clonotype is medium-sized. This chain joins TRBV6-2 or TRBV6-3 and TRBJ1-5; D gene ambiguous. CDR1 is MNHEY and CDR2 is SVGEGT in the germline V gene. Trimming took off 0 bases at V and 3 bases at J, with 3 bases between the two ends. This CDR3 comprises 13 residues. CDR3 sequence reads: CASSYSFNQPQHF. CDR3 coding DNA: TGTGCCAGCAGTTACTCTTTCAATCAGCCCCAGCATTTT.

A word on this clonotype: A read error may account for a junction end that differs from germline. The chain carries TRBV6-1 and TRBJ2-7, with D possibly TRBD2 on 6 matching bases. The CDR3 has 15 amino acids. Germline values: CDR1 MNHNS, CDR2 SASEGT. CDR3 sequence (DNA): TGTACCAGCAACCTCGGCCGTCGGGGGACCTACGAGCAGTACTTC. As protein: CTSNLGRRGTYEQYF.

As for this clonotype: This likely comes from a read error, as the CDR3 has no conserved phenylalanine or tryptophan at its end. Because the CDR3's place on the DNA is in doubt, the DNA is left out and the CDR3 is given as listed by TCRdb. CDR3 sequence: CASKLGTGELFL. The chain employs TRBV4-3 and TRBJ2-2. The V gene's germline CDR1 is LGHNA and CDR2 YSLEER. From its first to its last residue, the CDR3 has 12 amino acids.

The chain combines TRBV6-1 with TRBJ2-7; D is perhaps TRBD1 or TRBD2 (7 bases each). V lost 8 bases and J lost 2, with 13 bases in between. This CDR3 has 13 residues. In germline, CDR1 is MNHNS, CDR2 SASEGT. The CDR3 sequence is CASGRDRPYEQYF. The CDR3 DNA reads TGTGCCAGCGGGAGGGACAGACCCTACGAGCAGTACTTC.

About this clonotype itself: Since the CDR3 does not end with the conserved phenylalanine or tryptophan, this likely comes from a read error. This chain joins TRBV29-1 and TRBJ1-1; D not resolved. The CDR3 has 12 residues. Germline assignment: CDR1 SQVTM and CDR2 ANQGSEA. This chain's CDR3 is CSVGQVNNEAFI. The CDR3 bases are TGCAGCGTAGGGCAGGTGAACAATGAAGCTTTCATT.

The J gene is TRBJ1-5, the V gene TRBV28; the D is unclear. V lost 7 bases, J lost 8 bases, and 12 bases lay in between. The CDR3 has 12 amino acids. Germline values: CDR1 MDHEN, CDR2 SYDVKM. CDR3 protein: CASTHLLEPQHF. The CDR3 DNA reads TGTGCCAGCACTCATCTCTTGGAGCCCCAGCATTTT.

The chain recombines TRBV2 with TRBJ2-1, with a weak D call TRBD1 (5 bases). V was trimmed by 9 bases and J by 7 bases, leaving 10 bases between them. Germline CDR1 SNHLY, CDR2 FYNNEI. The CDR3 has 11 residues. CDR3: CASNRGNEQFF. The CDR3, as DNA: TGTGCCAGTAATAGGGGTAATGAGCAGTTCTTC.

A note on this clonotype: Compared with germline, one end of the junction differs, possibly owing to a read error. The rearrangement joins TRBV6-6 to TRBJ1-2; D might be TRBD1 (5 bases). The CDR3 consists of 15 residues. Germline V CDR1 and CDR2: MNHNY, SVGAGI (reference sequence). For the CDR3, the DNA is TGTGCCAGCAGTTACTCGGGCAGGGCGACATATGGCTACACTTTC. Its protein product is CASSYSGRATYGYTF.

The chain carries TRBV7-9 and TRBJ2-7; weak D call: TRBD2 (5 bases). CDR3 length: 16 residues. Trimming stripped 5 bases from V and 2 bases from J, with 19 bases between. The germline V gene encodes CDR1 SEHNR and CDR2 FQNEAQ (reference sequence). The DNA for the CDR3 is TGTGCCAGCAGCCCAAGCACGGGATTTAAAACCTACGAGCAGTACTTC. This gives the protein CASSPSTGFKTYEQYF.

A note on this clonotype: An end of the junction does not agree with germline; a read error may underlie this. The chain uses TRBV5-6 and TRBJ2-6; tentatively, D is TRBD1 (6 bases). The germline V gene encodes CDR1 SGHDT and CDR2 YYEEEE. There are 17 residues in the CDR3. CDR3 in amino acids: CASSQDSSFSGANILTF. The CDR3 coding sequence is TGTGCCAGCAGCCAGGACAGTAGCTTCTCTGGGGCCAACATCCTGACTTTC.

With regard to this clonotype: A junction end diverges from the germline sequence, so it may reflect a read error. The chain has TRBV6-1 and TRBJ2-5; D tentatively fits TRBD1 or TRBD2 (5 bases each). CDR1 MNHNS and CDR2 SASEGT come from the germline V gene. The CDR3 is made up of 12 amino acids. The CDR3 loop is CACSERGVIQYF. For the CDR3, the DNA is TGTGCCTGCAGTGAAAGAGGGGTGATACAGTACTTC.

About this clonotype: One junction end disagrees with the germline gene, perhaps due to a read error. The rearrangement joins TRBV28 to TRBJ2-1; D might be TRBD2 (5 bases). This CDR3 comprises 15 residues. Germline CDR1 is MDHEN and CDR2 is SYDVKM. The CDR3 DNA sequence: TGCGCCAGCAGTTCCCCGGGGAGCAGGAGGAATGAGCAGTTCTTC. Translation gives CASSSPGSRRNEQFF.

As concerns this clonotype: The conserved closing phenylalanine or tryptophan is absent in this CDR3, likely reflecting a read error. This sequence joins TRBV6-5 and TRBJ2-5, with TRBD1 matching 8 bases. V lost 5 bases to trimming and J lost 7 bases; unmatched junction nucleotides: 6. This CDR3 comprises 13 residues. CDR1 is MNHEY and CDR2 is SVGAGI in the germline V gene. The CDR3, as DNA: TGTGCCAGCAGTAGCGACAGGGGACTGACCCAGTACCTC. Its protein product is CASSSDRGLTQYL.

The V call is TRBV5-4, the J call TRBJ2-1; 15 nucleotides align to TRBD2. Germline lookup yields CDR1 SGHNT and CDR2 YYREEE (reference sequence). The CDR3 has 19 residues. The CDR3 sequence: CTSSLGGLAGGGGYNEQFF. Written as DNA, the CDR3 is TGTACAAGCAGCTTAGGAGGACTAGCGGGGGGGGGGGGCTACAATGAGCAGTTCTTC.

As for this clonotype: An end of the junction differs from the germline gene, which may be a read error. The chain carries TRBV30 and TRBJ2-1; D may correspond to TRBD1 or TRBD2 (5 bases each). CDR3 length equals 14 residues. Germline CDR1 and CDR2: GTSNPN and SVGIG (reference sequence). The CDR3 here is CACSVGNGAPVQFF. The CDR3 bases are TGTGCCTGTAGTGTGGGGAACGGGGCACCTGTGCAGTTCTTC.